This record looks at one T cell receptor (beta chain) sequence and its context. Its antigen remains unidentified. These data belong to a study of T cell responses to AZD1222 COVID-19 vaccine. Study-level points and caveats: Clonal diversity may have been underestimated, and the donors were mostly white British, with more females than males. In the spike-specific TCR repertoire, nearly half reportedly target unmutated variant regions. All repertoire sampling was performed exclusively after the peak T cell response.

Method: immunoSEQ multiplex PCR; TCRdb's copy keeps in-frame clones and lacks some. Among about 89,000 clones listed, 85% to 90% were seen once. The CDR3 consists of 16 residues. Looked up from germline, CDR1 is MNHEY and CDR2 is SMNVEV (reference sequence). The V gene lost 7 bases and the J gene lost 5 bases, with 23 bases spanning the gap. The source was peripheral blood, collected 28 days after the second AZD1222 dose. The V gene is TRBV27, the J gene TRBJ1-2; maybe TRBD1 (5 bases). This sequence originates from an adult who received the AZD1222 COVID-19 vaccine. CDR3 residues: CASTLTAGGFGYGYTF. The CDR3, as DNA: TGTGCCAGCACTCTTACCGCGGGGGGGTTTGGGTATGGCTACACCTTC.